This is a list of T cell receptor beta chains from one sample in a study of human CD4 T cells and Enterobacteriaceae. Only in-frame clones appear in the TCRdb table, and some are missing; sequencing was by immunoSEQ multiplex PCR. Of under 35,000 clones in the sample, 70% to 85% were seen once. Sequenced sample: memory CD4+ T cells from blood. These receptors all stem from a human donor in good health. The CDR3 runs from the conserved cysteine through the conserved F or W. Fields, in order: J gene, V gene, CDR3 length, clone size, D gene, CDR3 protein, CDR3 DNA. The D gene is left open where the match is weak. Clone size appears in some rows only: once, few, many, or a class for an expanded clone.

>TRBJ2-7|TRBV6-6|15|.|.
CASSPGTPPSYEQYF
TGTGCCAGCAGTCCCGGGACTCCACCATCATACGAGCAGTACTTC
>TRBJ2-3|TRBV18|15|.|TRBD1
CASSPIEQGADTQYF
TGTGCCAGCTCACCTATCGAACAGGGGGCAGATACGCAGTATTTT
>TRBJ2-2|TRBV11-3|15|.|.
CASSLGGLDTGELFF
TGTGCCAGCAGCTTAGGTGGACTTGATACCGGGGAGCTGTTTTTT
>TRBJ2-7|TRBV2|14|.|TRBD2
CASEGRLAGNEQYF
TGTGCCAGTGAGGGGAGACTAGCGGGAAACGAGCAGTACTTC
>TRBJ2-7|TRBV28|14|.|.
CASSFSVEGYEQYF
TGTGCCAGCAGTTTTAGCGTGGAGGGCTACGAGCAGTACTTC
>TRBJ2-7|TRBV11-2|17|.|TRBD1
CASSLDLPGQGTYEQYF
TGTGCCAGCAGCTTAGATCTGCCGGGACAGGGGACCTACGAGCAGTACTTC
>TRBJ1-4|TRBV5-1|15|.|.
CASSSGYATNEKLFF
TGCGCCAGTTCGTCAGGATATGCAACTAATGAAAAACTGTTTTTT
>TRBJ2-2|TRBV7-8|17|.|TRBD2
CASRLRPSGANTGELFF
TGTGCCAGCAGACTAAGGCCTAGCGGGGCGAACACCGGGGAGCTGTTTTTT
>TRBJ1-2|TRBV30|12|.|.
CAWSRASYGYTF
TGTGCCTGGTCCAGGGCGTCCTATGGCTACACCTTC
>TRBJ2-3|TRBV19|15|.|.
CASGPGQTSTDTQYF
TGTGCCAGTGGGCCCGGACAGACTAGCACAGATACGCAGTATTTT
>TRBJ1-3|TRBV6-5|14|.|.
CASIPDLSGNTIYF
TGTGCCAGCATCCCAGACCTCTCTGGAAACACCATATATTTT
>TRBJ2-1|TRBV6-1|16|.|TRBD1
CASSEWSTGGTNEQFF
TGTGCCAGCAGTGAATGGAGTACAGGGGGTACGAATGAGCAGTTCTTC
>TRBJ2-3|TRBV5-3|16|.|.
CARSLMVGEGTDTQYF
TGTGCCAGAAGCTTAATGGTGGGAGAGGGAACAGATACGCAGTATTTT
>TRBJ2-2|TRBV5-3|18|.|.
CARSLIGVAGPNTGELFF
TGTGCCAGAAGCTTGATTGGGGTGGCGGGACCGAACACCGGGGAGCTGTTTTTT
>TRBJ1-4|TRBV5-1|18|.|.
CASSPTRGASGTNEKLFF
TGCGCCAGCAGCCCAACACGGGGGGCGAGTGGCACTAATGAAAAACTGTTTTTT
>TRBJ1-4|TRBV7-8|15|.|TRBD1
CASSSGTGEWEKLFF
TGTGCCAGCAGCTCCGGGACAGGCGAATGGGAAAAACTGTTTTTT
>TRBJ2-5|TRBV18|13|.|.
CASSLRPGETQYF
TGTGCCAGCTCACTCCGTCCCGGGGAGACCCAGTACTTC
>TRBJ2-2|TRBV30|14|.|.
CAWRRKQNTGELFF
TGTGCCTGGAGGAGAAAGCAGAACACCGGGGAGCTGTTTTTT
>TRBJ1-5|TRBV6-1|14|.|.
CASSDQYSNQPQHF
TGTGCCAGCAGTGACCAGTATAGCAATCAGCCCCAGCATTTT
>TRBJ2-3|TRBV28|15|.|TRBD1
CASSRGQGFGDTQYF
TGTGCCAGCAGTAGGGGACAGGGGTTCGGAGATACGCAGTATTTT
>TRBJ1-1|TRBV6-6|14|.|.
CASSLEGFNTEAFF
TGTGCCAGCAGCCTGGAGGGTTTTAACACTGAAGCTTTCTTT
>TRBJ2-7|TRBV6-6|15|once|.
CASSSSGRTSYEQYF
TGTGCCAGCAGCTCCAGCGGAAGGACCTCCTACGAGCAGTACTTC
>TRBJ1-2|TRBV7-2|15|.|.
CASSLDAAGTDGYTF
TGTGCCAGCAGCTTAGACGCGGCGGGAACGGACGGCTACACCTTC
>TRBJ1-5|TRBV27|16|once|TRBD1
CASSTGTGRKDQPQHF
TGTGCCAGCAGTACAGGGACAGGGAGAAAGGATCAGCCCCAGCATTTT
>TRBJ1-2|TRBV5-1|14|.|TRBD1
CASAENRGQGGYTF
TGCGCCAGCGCAGAAAACAGGGGGCAAGGGGGCTACACCTTC
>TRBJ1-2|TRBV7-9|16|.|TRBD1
CASSLGQGLDYDGYTF
TGTGCCAGCAGCTTAGGACAGGGCCTTGACTATGATGGCTACACCTTC
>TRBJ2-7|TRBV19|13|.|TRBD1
CASRGTGSQEQYF
TGTGCCAGTCGGGGGACAGGGTCGCAGGAGCAGTACTTC
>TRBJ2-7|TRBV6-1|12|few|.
CASSEVGYEQYF
TGTGCCAGCAGTGAAGTGGGGTACGAGCAGTACTTC
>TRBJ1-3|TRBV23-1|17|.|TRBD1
CASSHTDRDYSGNTIYF
TGCGCCAGCAGTCATACGGACAGGGACTACTCTGGAAACACCATATATTTT
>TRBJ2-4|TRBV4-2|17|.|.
CASSQPGTSIAKNIQYF
TGTGCCAGCAGCCAACCCGGGACCTCCATAGCCAAAAACATTCAGTACTTC
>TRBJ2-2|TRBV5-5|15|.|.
CASSLDPGSTGELFF
TGTGCCAGCAGCTTGGATCCAGGCAGCACCGGGGAGCTGTTTTTT
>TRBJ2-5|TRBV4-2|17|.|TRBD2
CASSPGTSGRMGETQYF
TGTGCCAGCAGCCCCGGGACTAGCGGGAGGATGGGGGAGACCCAGTACTTC
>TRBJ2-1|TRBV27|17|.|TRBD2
CASSSITGTRGGNGQFF
TGTGCCAGCAGTTCAATAACCGGGACTAGGGGCGGGAACGGGCAGTTCTTC
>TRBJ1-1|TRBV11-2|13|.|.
CASSLGRVTQAFF
TGTGCCAGCAGTTTGGGGAGGGTCACACAAGCTTTCTTT
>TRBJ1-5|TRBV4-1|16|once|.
CASRASESIAGQPQHF
TGCGCCAGCAGGGCCAGTGAGTCGATAGCGGGTCAGCCCCAGCATTTT
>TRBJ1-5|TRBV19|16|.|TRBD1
CASSTDRGRPGQPQHF
TGTGCCAGTAGTACGGACAGGGGGCGCCCAGGTCAGCCCCAGCATTTT
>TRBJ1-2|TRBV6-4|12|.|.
CAIWGGYYGYTF
TGTGCCATCTGGGGGGGGTACTATGGCTACACCTTC
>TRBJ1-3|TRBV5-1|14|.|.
CASSLLGAGNTIYF
TGCGCCAGCAGCTTGTTAGGAGCTGGAAACACCATATATTTT
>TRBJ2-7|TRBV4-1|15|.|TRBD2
CASSQLTSGRVEQYF
TGCGCCAGCAGCCAGCTGACTAGCGGGAGAGTCGAGCAGTACTTC
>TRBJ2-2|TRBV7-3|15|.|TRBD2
CASSPSGGDTGELFF
TGTGCCAGCAGCCCCTCGGGGGGGGACACCGGGGAGCTGTTTTTT
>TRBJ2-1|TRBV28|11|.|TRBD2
CGSGRDNEQFF
TGCGGCAGCGGGAGGGACAATGAGCAGTTCTTC
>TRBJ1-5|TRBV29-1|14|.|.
CSVSEGSSNQPQHF
TGCAGCGTTTCGGAGGGATCTAGCAATCAGCCCCAGCATTTT
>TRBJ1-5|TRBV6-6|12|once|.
CASSYANQPQHF
TGTGCCAGCAGTTACGCGAATCAGCCCCAGCATTTT
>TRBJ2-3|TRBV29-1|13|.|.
CSVEWGRADTQYF
TGCAGCGTTGAATGGGGGAGAGCAGATACGCAGTATTTT
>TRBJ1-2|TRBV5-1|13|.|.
CASSLIREGGYTF
TGCGCCAGCAGCTTGATCAGGGAGGGTGGCTACACCTTC
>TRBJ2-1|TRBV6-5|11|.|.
CASRDVGEQFF
TGTGCCAGCAGGGATGTAGGTGAGCAGTTCTTC
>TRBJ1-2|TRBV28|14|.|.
CASRIPLANYGYTF
TGTGCCAGCAGGATCCCGTTAGCTAACTATGGCTACACCTTC
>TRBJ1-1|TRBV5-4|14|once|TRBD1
CASSRDSLNTEAFF
TGTGCCAGCAGCCGGGACAGTTTGAACACTGAAGCTTTCTTT
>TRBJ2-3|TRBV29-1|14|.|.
CSVDGRISTDTQYF
TGCAGCGTTGATGGACGGATAAGCACAGATACGCAGTATTTT